Only a few counts were recorded for the clone carrying this T cell receptor beta chain. Its antigen is as yet unknown. Trimming removed 6 bases at V and 1 base at J, with 4 bases between. Germline V gene sequence: CDR1 DFQATT, CDR2 SNEGSKA (reference sequence). The CDR3 is 12 residues long. The record originates from a study of T-cell memory formation after mild COVID-19. A single record per CDR3 protein comes from TCRdb applying MiXCR to the 5' RACE reads. Among about 400,000 distinct CDR3 sequences, approximately 15% were seen once, and the ten largest hold roughly 22%. Study observations and caveats: CD4/CD8 balance characterized clones contracting day 15 to 85, and CD4+ skew characterized later expanders.

This sequence originates from a man younger than 30 who had mild COVID-19 (a few samples of this study predate the infection). Cell type and time point are not known. Specimen: PBMCs or a T cell subset sorted from them (not recorded which). The chain has TRBV20-1 and TRBJ2-6; D gene ambiguous. The CDR3 DNA reads TGCAGTGCCCAGTCTGGGGCCAACGTCCTGACTTTC. Protein product: CSAQSGANVLTF.